This T cell receptor beta chain is drawn from a study of blood T cell repertoires in COVID-19. From germline, CDR1 is KGHDR and CDR2 SFDVKD. The ends were cut back, 0 bases at V and 9 bases at J, with 16 bases in the middle. This CDR3 spans 15 amino acids. In the original analysis: Amplification of reference gene primers provided the estimated nucleated cell counts. Profiled with immunoSEQ multiplex PCR; TCRdb holds only in-frame clones, not every one. V, J and clone size reflect that table, while D and trimming were determined from the DNA. Here the sample spans 130,000 to 150,000 clones, 84% being singletons.

This TCR derives from a man aged 40-49 years with acute COVID-19. The rearrangement joins TRBV24-1 to TRBJ1-2; the D gene is possibly TRBD1 (6 bases). Sequenced sample: PBMCs or T cells enriched from blood (not recorded which). CDR3 DNA sequence: TGTGCCACCAGTGATTTGTTGGGGACAAAATCGAGCTACACCTTC. It specifies CATSDLLGTKSSYTF.